This T cell receptor beta chain came from a study of T cells in localized non-small cell lung cancer. TCRdb's copy holds only in-frame clones and misses some; the assay was immunoSEQ multiplex PCR. Seen here are approximately 150,000 clones, about 89% observed once, and the top ten hold around 1.7%. The CDR3 length is 15 residues. Germline V CDR1 and CDR2: SGHRS, YFSETQ. V lost 3 bases and J lost 6; bases outside the gene matches: 7. J is TRBJ2-1 and V is TRBV5-1, with 9 bases identical to TRBD1. Sequencing used peripheral blood, obtained before any cancer treatment. This sequence originates from a female donor at least 60 years old with stage I lung adenocarcinoma. In DNA form, the CDR3 reads TGCGCCAGCAGCTGGACACCGGACAGGGGCAATGAGCAGTTCTTC. It specifies CASSWTPDRGNEQFF. Drawing the rest from reference TRBV5-1 and TRBJ2-1, the complete variable domain is KAGVTQTPRYLIKTRGQQVTLSCSPISGHRSVSWYQQTPGQGLQFLFEYFSETQRNKGNFPGRFSGRQFSNSRSEMNVSTLELGDSALYLCASSWTPDRGNEQFFGPGTRLTVL.